This T cell receptor (gamma chain) was observed in a study of gamma delta lymphoproliferative disorders and STAT genes (dated by TCRdb to 2017 to 2018). Looking at the study overall: The LymphoTrack Dx TCRG Assay was used to prepare gamma-chain libraries from at least 50 ng of genomic DNA. To confirm results, two gamma-chain samples and all delta-chain samples were sequenced twice. Within a larger immunophenotypic and STAT-mutation study, TCR gamma and delta CDR3 repertoires were profiled by deep sequencing in Tgammadelta lymphoproliferative disease patients and healthy controls. Because no corresponding Invivoscribe delta assay was available, delta-chain libraries were prepared according to the EuroClonality-NGS working group standard operating procedure. Broader findings and caveats from the paper: Nearly all major patient gamma and delta clonotypes were public, shared with at least one healthy donor; only a couple of gamma clonotypes were private to disease. Leukemic cells were skewed toward terminal effectors, whereas control T cells likely spanned varied maturation stages, a difference potentially limiting comparisons between patients and controls. The authors pointed out that NGS specificity may be lower at low frequencies, so whether leukemic clones are public or private needs to be confirmed. In whole-repertoire clustering, patient gamma repertoires grouped separately from healthy controls, whereas delta repertoires showed no separation between groups.

The germline V gene (reference sequence) provides CDR1 VTNTFY and CDR2 YDVSTARD. There are 22 amino acids in the CDR3, from cysteine to phenylalanine inclusive. Remarks on this clone: Its target antigen remains unknown. The DNA is left out, because the CDR3 cannot be placed on it with certainty; the CDR3 is given as TCRdb lists it.

Both library preparation methods relied on multiplex PCR with primers aimed at conserved V and J regions of the TCR genes. Amplicons were purified, pooled and sequenced on an Illumina MiSeq platform. The paper's data handling went like this. V(D)J alignment, clonotype assembly and translation were handled by MiXCR, while functionality assessment and CDR3 repertoire analyses were done with VDJtools. CDR3 was defined per IMGT, and analyses were restricted to productive sequences using functional genes, excluding ORF genes and pseudogenes. A custom Python script was used to search all patients and controls for identical amino acid CDR3s of major clonotypes (frequency >=5%). A one-sided non-parametric Wilcoxon test was used to compare clonotype frequencies in patients versus controls. TCRdb called clones anew from the public reads via CATT; matching DNA rows were later pooled. For this entry, the V and J calls and clone size follow TCRdb and not the study's own pipeline. For this sample there are fewer than 2,000 gamma-chain clones; roughly 20% appear just once. The top ten constitute 33% of the sample.

TCR sequencing was performed on genomic DNA from peripheral blood mononuclear cells isolated from patients and controls. The control group, matched to the patients for age and sex, consisted of 23 healthy adult blood donors (around 12 males and some eleven females) with a median age of roughly 60 years. The V gene call reads TRGV3; no J gene was called. The sample taken for sequencing was blood. The receptor's source is a human donor in good health. The CDR3 reads CATWDRPYATIIRNSLAVEQHF.